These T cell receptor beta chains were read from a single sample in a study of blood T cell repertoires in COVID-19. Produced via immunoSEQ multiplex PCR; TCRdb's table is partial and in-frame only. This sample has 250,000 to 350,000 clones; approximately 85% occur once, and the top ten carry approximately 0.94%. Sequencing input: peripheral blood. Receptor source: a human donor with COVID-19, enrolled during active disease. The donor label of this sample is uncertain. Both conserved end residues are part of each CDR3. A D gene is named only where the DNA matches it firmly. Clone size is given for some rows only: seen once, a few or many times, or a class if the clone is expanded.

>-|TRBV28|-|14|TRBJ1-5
TGTGCCAGCAGTCCATTACTTTCCTATCAGCCCCAGCATTTT
CASSPLLSYQPQHF
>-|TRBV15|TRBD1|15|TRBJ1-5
TGTGCCACCAGCAGTGATAGGGGGCAGGGACAGCCCCAGCATTTT
CATSSDRGQGQPQHF
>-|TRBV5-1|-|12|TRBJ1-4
TGCGCCAGCAGCCATCTATGGGAAAAACTGTTTTTT
CASSHLWEKLFF
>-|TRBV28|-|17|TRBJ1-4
TGTGCCAGCAGTTGGACCCGTACAGGGAAATCTAATGAAAAACTGTTTTTT
CASSWTRTGKSNEKLFF
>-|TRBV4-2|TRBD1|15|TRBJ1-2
TGTGCCAGCTCCGTCGAGCGGACAGGGATCTATGGCTACACCTTC
CASSVERTGIYGYTF
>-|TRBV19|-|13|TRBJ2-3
TGTGCCAGTAGTATTAGGGGGACAGATACGCAGTATTTT
CASSIRGTDTQYF
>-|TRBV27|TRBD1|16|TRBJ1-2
TGTGCCAGCAGTTTATCGTGGTCGACAGGGATCTATGGCTACACCTTC
CASSLSWSTGIYGYTF
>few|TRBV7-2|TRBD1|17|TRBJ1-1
TGTGCCAGCAGCCCAGGGGGTGGGGGCATTCTGAACACTGAAGCTTTCTTT
CASSPGGGGILNTEAFF
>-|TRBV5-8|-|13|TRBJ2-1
TGTGCCAGCCCTATGACAGGGAGGAATGAGCAGTTCTTC
CASPMTGRNEQFF
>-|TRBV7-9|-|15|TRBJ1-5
TGTGCCAGCAGCTTAGGGCCCACAAACAATCAGCCCCAGCATTTT
CASSLGPTNNQPQHF
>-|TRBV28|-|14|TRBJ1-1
TGTGCCAGCAGTTTAAGGCAGGGGAACACTGAAGCTTTCTTT
CASSLRQGNTEAFF
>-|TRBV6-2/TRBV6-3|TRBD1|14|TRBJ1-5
TGTGCCAGCAGTACCAGGACAGGGTATCAGCCCCAGCATTTT
CASSTRTGYQPQHF
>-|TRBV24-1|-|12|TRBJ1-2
TGTGCCACCAGTGACCGGTTGAGTGGCTACACCTTC
CATSDRLSGYTF
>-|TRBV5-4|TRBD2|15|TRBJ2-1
TGTGCCAGCAGCTCCGGGACTAGCGGGATGAATGAGCAGTTCTTC
CASSSGTSGMNEQFF
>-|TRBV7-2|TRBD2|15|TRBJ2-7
TGTGCCAGCAGAACAGGGACTAGCGGGTACTACGAGCAGTACTTC
CASRTGTSGYYEQYF
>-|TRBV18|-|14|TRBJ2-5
TGTGCCAGCCGATCGTTTATAGATCGGGAGACCCAGTACTTC
CASRSFIDRETQYF
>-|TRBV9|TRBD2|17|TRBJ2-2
TGTGCCAGCAGCTCCTCCGGGACTAGCGGGAGTCACGGGGAGCTGTTTTTT
CASSSSGTSGSHGELFF
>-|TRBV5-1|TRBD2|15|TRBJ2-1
TGCGCCAGCAAACTAGCGGGAATCTCCTACAATGAGCAGTTCTTC
CASKLAGISYNEQFF
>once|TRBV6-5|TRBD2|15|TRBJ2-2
TGTGCCAGCAGTTCTCTAGCGGGGAACACCGGGGAGCTGTTTTTT
CASSSLAGNTGELFF
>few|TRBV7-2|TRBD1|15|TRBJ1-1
TGTGCCAGCAGCTTAATTCCCGGGACAGGGGTTGAAGCTTTCTTT
CASSLIPGTGVEAFF
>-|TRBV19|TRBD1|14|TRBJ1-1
TGTGCCAGCGACGAACCAGGGGGGCGCACTGAAGCTTTCTTT
CASDEPGGRTEAFF
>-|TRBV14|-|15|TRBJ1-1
TGTGCCAGCAGCCAAGTGATGTGGCCACGGCGAGGGGGTTTCTTT
CASSQVMWPRRGGFF
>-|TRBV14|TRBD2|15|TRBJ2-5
TGTGCCAGCAGCCGGGGACTAGCGGTACAAGAGACCCAGTACTTC
CASSRGLAVQETQYF
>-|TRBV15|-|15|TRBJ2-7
TGTGCCACCAGATCACCCTCGGAGACTCGCACCGAGCAGTACTTC
CATRSPSETRTEQYF
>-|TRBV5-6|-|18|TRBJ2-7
TGTGCCAGCAGCAATGACAGGAATGGACTCCCGAAAACCTACGAGCAGTACTTC
CASSNDRNGLPKTYEQYF
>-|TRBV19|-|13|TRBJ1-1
TGTGCCAGTAGTATTCAGGGAACGGTTGAAGCTTTCTTT
CASSIQGTVEAFF
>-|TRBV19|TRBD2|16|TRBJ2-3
TGTGCCAGTAGTAGCTACCCCGCGGGAGGGCCAGATACGCAGTATTTT
CASSSYPAGGPDTQYF
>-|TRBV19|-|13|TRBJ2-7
TGTGCCAGTAGCCGGGACATGTCCTACGAGCAGTACTTC
CASSRDMSYEQYF
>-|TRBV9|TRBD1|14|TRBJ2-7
TGTGCCAGCAGCGGGACAGGCGTATCCTACGAGCAGTACTTC
CASSGTGVSYEQYF
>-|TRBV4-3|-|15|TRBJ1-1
TGCGCCAGCAGCCCCTTTTCGGGGGGAAACACTGAAGCTTTCTTT
CASSPFSGGNTEAFF
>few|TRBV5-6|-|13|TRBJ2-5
TGTGCCAGCAGCTGGGGTCGGGGGGAGACCCAGTACTTC
CASSWGRGETQYF
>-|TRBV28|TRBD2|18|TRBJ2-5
TGTGCCAGCAGTTTTGGGATAGCGGGAGCGGGTGAACAAGAGACCCAGTACTTC
CASSFGIAGAGEQETQYF
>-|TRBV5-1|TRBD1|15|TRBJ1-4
TGCGCCAGCAGCTTAGGACAGGCCTTCAATGAAAAACTGTTTTTT
CASSLGQAFNEKLFF
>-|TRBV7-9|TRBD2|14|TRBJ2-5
TGTGCCAGCGGGTGGAGGGCCGGGGGGGAGACCCAGTACTTC
CASGWRAGGETQYF
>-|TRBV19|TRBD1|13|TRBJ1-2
TGTGCCAGTAGGGCAGGGGACAGGGATGGCTACACCTTC
CASRAGDRDGYTF
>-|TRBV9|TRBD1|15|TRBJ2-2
TGTGCCAGCAGCGGAACAGGGGTCTACACCGGGGAGCTGTTTTTT
CASSGTGVYTGELFF
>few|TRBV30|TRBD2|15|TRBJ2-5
TGTGCCTTCACTCGATTAGCGGGAGGGGAGGAGACCCAGTACTTC
CAFTRLAGGEETQYF
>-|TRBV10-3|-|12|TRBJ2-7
TGTGCCATTGGACAGGGAGGGGTCGAGCAGTACTTC
CAIGQGGVEQYF
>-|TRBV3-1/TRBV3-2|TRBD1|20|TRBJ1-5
TGTGCCAGCAGCCAAAAACCACGAGGACAGGGATCTTATAGCAATCAGCCCCAGCATTTT
CASSQKPRGQGSYSNQPQHF
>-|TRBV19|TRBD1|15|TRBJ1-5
TGTGCCAGTACTGAGACAGGGGATGGCAATCAGCCCCAGCATTTT
CASTETGDGNQPQHF
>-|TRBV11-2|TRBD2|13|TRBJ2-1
TGTGCCAGCAGCTTAATGCGGGAGGGTGAGCAGTTCTTC
CASSLMREGEQFF
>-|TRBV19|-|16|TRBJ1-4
TGTGCCAGTAGTGCGGTCGGGTCGGCAACTAATGAAAAACTGTTTTTT
CASSAVGSATNEKLFF
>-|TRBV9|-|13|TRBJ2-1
TGTGCCAGCAGCACCGGGGGTTTCAATGAGCAGTTCTTC
CASSTGGFNEQFF
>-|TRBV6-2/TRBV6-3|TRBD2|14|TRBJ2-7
TGTGCCAGCAGCCCCCGGACTAGCAGCTACGAGCAGTACTTC
CASSPRTSSYEQYF
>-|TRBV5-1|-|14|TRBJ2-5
TGCGCCAGCAGCCAACAGGGCCGCCAAGAGACCCAGTACTTC
CASSQQGRQETQYF
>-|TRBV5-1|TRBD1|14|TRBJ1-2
TGCGCCAGCAGGCCGGGACAGGGACTCTATGGCTACACCTTC
CASRPGQGLYGYTF
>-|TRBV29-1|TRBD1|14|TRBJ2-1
TGCAGCGTCGGACAGGCCGCCTCCTACAATGAGCAGTTCTTC
CSVGQAASYNEQFF
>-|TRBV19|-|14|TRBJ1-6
TGTGCCAGTAGACGAGACAACTTTAATTCACCCCTCCACTTT
CASRRDNFNSPLHF
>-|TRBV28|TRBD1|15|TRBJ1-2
TGTGCCAGCAGTTTGACCACTGGGACAGGGAGAGGCTACACCTTC
CASSLTTGTGRGYTF
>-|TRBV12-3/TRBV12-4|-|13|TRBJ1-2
TGTGCCAGCAGCCCCGACGGGACTTATGGCTACACCTTC
CASSPDGTYGYTF
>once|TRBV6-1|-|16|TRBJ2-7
TGTGCCAGCAGTGATGCTAACCGGGACTCAGGAGACGAGCAGTACTTC
CASSDANRDSGDEQYF
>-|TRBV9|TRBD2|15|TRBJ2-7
TGTGCCAGCAGCGTAGGTGGGAGGGCGGCGGGGGAGCAGTACTTC
CASSVGGRAAGEQYF
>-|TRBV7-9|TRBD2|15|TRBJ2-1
TGTGCCAGCAGCTTACTAGCGGGAGATTCCAATGAGCAGTTCTTC
CASSLLAGDSNEQFF
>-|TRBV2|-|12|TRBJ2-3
TGTGTCAGCAGTGACGCGCTAGTTGCGCAGTATTTT
CVSSDALVAQYF
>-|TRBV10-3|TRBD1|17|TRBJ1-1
TGTGCCATCCGAAGATGGGGACAGGGAGAGAAGAACACTGAAGCTTTCTTT
CAIRRWGQGEKNTEAFF